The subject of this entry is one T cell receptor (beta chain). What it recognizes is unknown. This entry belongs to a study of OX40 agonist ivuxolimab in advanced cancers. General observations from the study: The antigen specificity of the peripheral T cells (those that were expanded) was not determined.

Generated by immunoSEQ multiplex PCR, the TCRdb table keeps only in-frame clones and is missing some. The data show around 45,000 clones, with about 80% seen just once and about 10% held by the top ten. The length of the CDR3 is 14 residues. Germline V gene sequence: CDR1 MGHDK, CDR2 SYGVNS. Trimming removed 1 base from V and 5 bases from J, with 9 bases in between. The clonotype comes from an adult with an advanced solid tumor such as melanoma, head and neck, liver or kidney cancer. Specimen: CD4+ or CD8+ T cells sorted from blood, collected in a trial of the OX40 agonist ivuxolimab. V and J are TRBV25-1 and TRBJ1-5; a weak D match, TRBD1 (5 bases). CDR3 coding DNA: TGTGCCAGCAGTGAATTCGGGGACGATCAGCCCCAGCATTTT. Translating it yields CASSEFGDDQPQHF.